This entry lists 14 T cell receptor beta chains sequenced from one sample in a study of blood T cell repertoires in COVID-19. The table came from immunoSEQ multiplex PCR; TCRdb's copy has only in-frame clones and leaves some out. The data contain some 58,000 clones, roughly 92% of them singletons. The sequencing input was peripheral blood. Receptors originate from a man aged 45-65 years with active COVID-19.

CDR3 DNA: TGTGCCAGCTCACCGAATACAGGCCCTGGAAACACCATATATTTT. Amino acids: CASSPNTGPGNTIYF. The chain has TRBV18 and TRBJ1-3; D is possibly TRBD1 (5 bases). The CDR3 sequence is 15 residues long. V dropped 3 bases and J dropped 2 bases, with 11 bases sitting between them. The V gene's germline CDR1 is KGHSH and CDR2 LQKENI.

J is TRBJ1-1 and V is TRBV5-3, with D perhaps TRBD1 (5 bases). TRBV5-3 is an ORF, and what it does is uncertain. The V and J ends lost 10 bases and 4 bases respectively, with 20 bases between them. This CDR3 comprises 14 residues. The CDR3 protein is CALLRGGRSTEAFF. Here the CDR3 DNA reads TGTGCCCTCTTACGCGGGGGTCGAAGCACTGAAGCTTTCTTT.

The chain couples TRBV27 to TRBJ2-1; 7 nucleotides match TRBD2. The CDR3 is 17 residues long. Germline V gives CDR1 MNHEY, CDR2 SMNVEV (reference sequence). J gave up 1 base and V 3 bases, and 9 bases lay outside the gene matches. The chain's CDR3 is CASSFIPSGGSYNEQFF. In DNA, the CDR3 is TGTGCCAGCAGTTTCATCCCCTCGGGGGGTTCCTACAATGAGCAGTTCTTC.

This clone was seen only once. The CDR3 reads CASSFRQGALREQYF. The CDR3 region has the DNA TGCGCCAGCAGCTTCAGACAGGGGGCCCTAAGGGAGCAGTACTTC. The chain is built from TRBV5-1 and TRBJ2-7; TRBD1 matches at 10 bases. The CDR3 consists of 15 residues. The trim removed 2 bases at V and 7 bases at J, leaving 9 bases unmatched. Looked up from germline, CDR1 is SGHRS and CDR2 is YFSETQ.

This clone was picked up one time. This chain joins TRBV3-1 (or the pseudogene TRBV3-2) and TRBJ1-5; tentatively, D is TRBD1 (5 bases). Germline CDR1 reads LGHDT; CDR2 reads YNNKEL (reference sequence). The CDR3 covers 15 residues. V was clipped by 3 bases and J by 9 bases, with 18 bases between them. The CDR3 bases are TGTGCCAGCAGCCAGGGCTCAGACAGTAGTCGGCCCCAGCATTTT. This sequence encodes CASSQGSDSSRPQHF.

Turning to this clone: Mismatch with germline at one junction end may stem from a read error. The chain has TRBV7-9 and TRBJ2-1; 10 bases are a match to TRBD2. CDR3 size: 15 residues. Germline-derived CDR1 and CDR2 are SEHNR and FQNEAQ (reference sequence). The CDR3 region has the DNA TGTGCCAGCTGCTTTGGGCTAGCGGGAGCGGACGAGCAGTTCTTC. Residues: CASCFGLAGADEQFF.

The CDR3 loop reads CASSYSEGRGANVLTF. The CDR3 DNA reads TGTGCCAGCAGTTACTCGGAGGGCCGTGGGGCCAACGTCCTGACTTTC. The chain uses TRBV6-5 and TRBJ2-6; D possibly corresponds to TRBD2 (6 bases). The CDR3 contains 16 residues. Trimming stripped 0 bases from V and 3 bases from J, with 9 bases between. Germline V gives CDR1 MNHEY, CDR2 SVGAGI.

This rearrangement joins TRBV29-1 to TRBJ2-1; TRBD2 agrees at 7 bases. There are 14 residues in the CDR3. V dropped 7 bases and J dropped 7; count of bases not matched to a gene: 13. The germline V gene has CDR1 SQVTM and CDR2 ANQGSEA. CDR3 sequence reads: CSARGRLAGNEQFF. The CDR3 nucleotides read TGCAGCGCCAGAGGTCGACTAGCCGGTAATGAGCAGTTCTTC.

The V and J genes are TRBV7-8 and TRBJ2-1, with TRBD2 as a possible D gene (5 bases). The V gene's germline CDR1 is SGHVS and CDR2 FQNEAQ. The CDR3 has 14 amino acids. Trimming removed 3 bases from V and 4 bases from J, with 10 bases in between. The CDR3 protein is CASSFQDSYNEQFF. The DNA for the CDR3 is TGTGCCAGCAGCTTTCAGGACTCTTACAATGAGCAGTTCTTC.

The V call is TRBV4-3, the J call TRBJ2-3; 11 positions agree with TRBD2. This CDR3 is 19 amino acids long. Germline CDR1 LGHNA, CDR2 YSLEER. J gave up 4 bases and V 4 bases, and 16 bases lay outside the gene matches. The CDR3 DNA is TGCGCCAGCAGCCTATTTACCGGGACTAGCGGCTCTGGGGCAGATACGCAGTATTTT. As protein: CASSLFTGTSGSGADTQYF.

This chain connects TRBV6-4 to TRBJ2-2; 11 nucleotides agree with TRBD2. With V trimmed by 3 bases and J by 4 bases, 1 base remained unmatched. The germline V gene has CDR1 MRHNA and CDR2 SNTAGT. The CDR3 runs 15 residues. The CDR3 sequence: CASSELAGGTGELFF. The CDR3 DNA reads as TGTGCCAGCAGTGAGCTAGCGGGGGGCACCGGGGAGCTGTTTTTT.

The genes are TRBV6-5 and TRBJ2-2, with TRBD2 as a possible D gene (5 bases). The CDR3 has 14 residues. Trimming took off 2 bases at V and 7 bases at J, with 11 bases between the two ends. Germline lookup yields CDR1 MNHEY and CDR2 SVGAGI. CDR3 in DNA: TGTGCCAGCAGTTACCAGAGGGTAGGCGGGGAGCTGTTTTTT. Translation gives CASSYQRVGGELFF.

The chain uses TRBV28 and TRBJ1-5; D might be TRBD1 (6 bases). CDR1 and CDR2 from the germline V gene are MDHEN and SYDVKM. V lost 3 bases and J 4 bases, leaving 10 bases between the germline ends. The length of the CDR3 is 14 residues. DNA for the CDR3: TGTGCCAGCAGTTTTCAGGGGCCAAATCAGCCCCAGCATTTT. It yields the protein CASSFQGPNQPQHF.

This chain joins TRBV9 and TRBJ2-2, with TRBD2 matching 10 bases. Germline CDR1 and CDR2: SGDLS and YYNGEE. V shed 4 bases, J shed 0 bases, and the junction held 3 bases outside the gene matches. The CDR3 extends over 16 amino acids. CDR3 residues: CASSPLAGTNTGELFF. The CDR3 nucleotides read TGTGCCAGCAGCCCACTAGCGGGAACGAACACCGGGGAGCTGTTTTTT.